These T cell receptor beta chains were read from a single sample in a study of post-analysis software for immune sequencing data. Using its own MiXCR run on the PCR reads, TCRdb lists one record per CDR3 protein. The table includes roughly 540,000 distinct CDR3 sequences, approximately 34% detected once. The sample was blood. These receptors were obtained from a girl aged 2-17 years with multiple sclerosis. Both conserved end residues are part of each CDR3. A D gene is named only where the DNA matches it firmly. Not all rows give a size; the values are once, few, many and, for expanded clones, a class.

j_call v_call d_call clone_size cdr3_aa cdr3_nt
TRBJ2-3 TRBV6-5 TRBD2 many CATELRGLGDTQYF TGTGCCACCGAGTTACGTGGACTAGGGGATACGCAGTATTTT
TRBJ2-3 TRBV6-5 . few CASSYSRGDSPQYF TGTGCCAGCAGTTACTCGAGGGGGGACTCCCCGCAGTATTTT
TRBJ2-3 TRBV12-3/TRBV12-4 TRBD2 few CASSPYSGGASDVQYF TGTGCCAGCAGTCCCTATAGCGGGGGGGCCTCAGATGTGCAGTATTTT
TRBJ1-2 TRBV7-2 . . CASSPRDSGGFTF TGTGCCAGCAGCCCCCGGGACTCGGGTGGCTTCACCTTC
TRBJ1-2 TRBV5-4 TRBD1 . CASSWGTDGYGYTF TGTGCCAGCAGCTGGGGGACAGACGGCTATGGCTACACCTTC
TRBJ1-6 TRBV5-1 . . CASSDYTGKFSPPHF TGCGCCAGCAGCGACTATACAGGGAAGTTTTCACCCCCCCACTTT
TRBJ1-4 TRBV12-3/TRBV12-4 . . CASSPFGGPTNEKLFF TGTGCCAGCAGCCCTTTCGGGGGCCCAACTAATGAAAAACTGTTTTTT
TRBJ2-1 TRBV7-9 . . CASSFGAGRGSSYNEQFF TGTGCCAGCAGCTTTGGAGCCGGGCGGGGTAGCTCCTACAATGAGCAGTTCTTC
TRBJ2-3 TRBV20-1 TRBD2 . CSATYGSGGGGTQYF TGCAGTGCTACCTACGGCAGCGGGGGGGGCGGGACGCAGTATTTT
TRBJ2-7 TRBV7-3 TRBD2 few CASSPGASGYYEQYF TGTGCCAGCAGCCCTGGAGCTAGCGGTTATTACGAGCAGTACTTC
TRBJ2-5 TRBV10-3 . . CAISSVQETQYF TGTGCCATCAGTTCAGTACAAGAGACCCAGTACTTC
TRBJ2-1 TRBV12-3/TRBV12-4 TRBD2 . CASTGSGGTYNEQFF TGTGCCAGCACGGGGAGCGGGGGGACATACAATGAGCAGTTCTTC
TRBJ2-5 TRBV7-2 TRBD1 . CASSLGDLDRGLETQYF TGTGCCAGCAGCTTGGGGGACCTTGACAGGGGGCTGGAGACCCAGTACTTC
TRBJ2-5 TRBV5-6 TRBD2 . CASSSIAGVAETQYF TGTGCCAGCAGCTCAATAGCGGGGGTGGCGGAGACCCAGTACTTC
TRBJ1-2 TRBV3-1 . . CASSIMDDGYTF TGTGCCAGCAGCATAATGGACGACGGCTACACCTTC
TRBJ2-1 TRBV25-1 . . CASSEGQDYNEQFF TGTGCCAGCAGTGAGGGTCAGGACTACAATGAGCAGTTCTTC
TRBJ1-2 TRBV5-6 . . CASSLWYLAETNYGYTF TGTGCCAGCAGCTTGTGGTATTTGGCCGAGACTAACTATGGCTACACCTTC
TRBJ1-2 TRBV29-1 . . CSVLTGTARFGGYTF TGCAGCGTTTTAACCGGGACCGCCCGTTTTGGGGGCTACACCTTC
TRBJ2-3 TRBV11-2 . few CASSLGYSTDMQYF TGTGCCAGCAGCTTAGGGTACTCCACAGATATGCAGTATTTT
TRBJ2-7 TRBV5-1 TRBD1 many CASSLDRVYEQYF TGTGCCAGCAGCTTGGACAGGGTGTACGAGCAGTACTTC
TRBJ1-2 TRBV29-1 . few CSVDGGMGYGYTF TGCAGCGTTGATGGGGGTATGGGCTATGGCTACACCTTC
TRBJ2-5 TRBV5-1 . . CASSNRQAYQETQYF TGCGCCAGCAGCAACCGACAGGCGTACCAAGAGACCCAGTACTTC